The TCR beta chain under discussion was sequenced for a study of blood T cell repertoires in COVID-19. Overall study context: There were acute and convalescent COVID-19 samples, and they came from the United States, Italy and Spain. Sources were T cells, B-cell-depleted T cells, or PBMCs; the material itself was cDNA or gDNA.

Between the trimmed V and J ends, which lost 6 bases and 2 bases, there was a span of 13 bases. Germline assignment: CDR1 KGHSH and CDR2 LQKENI. The CDR3 totals 14 residues. Original processing notes: It was from reference gene primer amplification that nucleated cell counts were estimated. This table comes from immunoSEQ multiplex PCR, and its TCRdb copy is limited to in-frame clones, with some not included. V, J and clone size derive from that table, while D and trimming were established from the DNA sequence. The sample lists roughly 60,000 clones; 80% to 90% were seen once. The chain is built from TRBV18 and TRBJ2-5; maybe TRBD2 (5 bases). Sequenced sample: peripheral blood. This sequence originates from a man at least 80 years old with acute or convalescent COVID-19. CDR3 sequence (DNA): TGTGCCAGCTCGCCCGCCCGGACTCAAGAGACCCAGTACTTC. Translated: CASSPARTQETQYF.